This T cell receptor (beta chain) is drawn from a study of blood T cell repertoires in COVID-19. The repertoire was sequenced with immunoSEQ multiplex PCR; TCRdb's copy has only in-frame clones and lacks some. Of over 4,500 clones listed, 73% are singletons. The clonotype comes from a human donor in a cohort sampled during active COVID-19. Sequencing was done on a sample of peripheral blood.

The CDR3 nucleotides read TGTGCCAGCAGTTACTCGGGGGCGGGTGGCTACACCTTC. Protein sequence: CASSYSGAGGYTF. The gene calls are TRBV6-5 and TRBJ1-2; weak D call: TRBD1 (6 bases). Germline V lookup: CDR1 MNHEY, CDR2 SVGAGI. Deletions cut 0 bases from V and 7 bases from J, with 9 bases between. The CDR3 is 13 residues long.